This TCR beta chain is from a study of OX40 agonist ivuxolimab in advanced cancers. Overall study context: There were three patients with partial responses, one having hepatocellular carcinoma and two cutaneous melanoma.

V was cut by 3 bases and J by 0 bases, with 8 bases left in between. The length of the CDR3 is 13 residues. The germline V gene has CDR1 SQVTM and CDR2 ANQGSEA. The table came from immunoSEQ multiplex PCR; TCRdb's copy has only in-frame clones and leaves some out. The sample includes some 40,000 clones, 80% to 90% of them seen just once. This clone appeared once. V gene TRBV29-1 combines with J gene TRBJ1-2; D uncertain. The sample here was CD4+ or CD8+ T cells sorted from blood, taken in a trial of the OX40 agonist ivuxolimab. The TCR comes from an adult with an advanced solid tumor such as melanoma, head and neck, liver or kidney cancer. This chain's CDR3 is CSVDPSTNYGYTF. In DNA form, the CDR3 reads TGCAGCGTTGACCCTAGCACTAACTATGGCTACACCTTC.